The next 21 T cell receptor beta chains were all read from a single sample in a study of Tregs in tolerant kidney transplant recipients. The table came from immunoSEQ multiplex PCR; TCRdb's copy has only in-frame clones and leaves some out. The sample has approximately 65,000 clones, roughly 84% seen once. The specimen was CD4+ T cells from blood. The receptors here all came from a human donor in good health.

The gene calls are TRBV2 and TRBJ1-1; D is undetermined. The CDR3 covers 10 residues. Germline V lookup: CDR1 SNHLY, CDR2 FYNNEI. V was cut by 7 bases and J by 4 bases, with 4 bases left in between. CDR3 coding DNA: TGTGCCAGCACAGCCACTGAAGCTTTCTTT. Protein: CASTATEAFF.

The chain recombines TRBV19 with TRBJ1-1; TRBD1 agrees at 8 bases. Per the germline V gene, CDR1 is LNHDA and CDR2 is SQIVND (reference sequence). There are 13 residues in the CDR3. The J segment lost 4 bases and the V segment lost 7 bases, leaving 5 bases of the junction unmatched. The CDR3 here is CASNGQGFTEAFF. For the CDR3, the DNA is TGTGCCAGTAACGGACAGGGATTCACTGAAGCTTTCTTT.

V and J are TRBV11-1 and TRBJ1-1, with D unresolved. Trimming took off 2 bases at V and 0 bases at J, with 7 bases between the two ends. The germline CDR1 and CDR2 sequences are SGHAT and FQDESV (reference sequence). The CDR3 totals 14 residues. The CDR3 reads CASSLINMNTEAFF. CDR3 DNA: TGTGCCAGCAGCTTAATAAATATGAACACTGAAGCTTTCTTT.

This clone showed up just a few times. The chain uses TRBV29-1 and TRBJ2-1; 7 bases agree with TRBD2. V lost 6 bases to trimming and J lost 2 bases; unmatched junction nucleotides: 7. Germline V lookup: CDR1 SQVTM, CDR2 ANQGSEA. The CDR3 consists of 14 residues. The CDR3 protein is CSVGRGGPYNEQFF. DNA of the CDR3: TGCAGCGTGGGGAGGGGAGGGCCCTACAATGAGCAGTTCTTC.

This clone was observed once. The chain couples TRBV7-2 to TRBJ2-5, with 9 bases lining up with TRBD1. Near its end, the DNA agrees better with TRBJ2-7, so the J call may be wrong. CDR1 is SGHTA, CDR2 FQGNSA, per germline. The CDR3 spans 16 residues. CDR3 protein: CASSLALQGANYEQYF. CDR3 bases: TGTGCCAGCAGCTTAGCGCTACAGGGGGCCAACTACGAGCAGTACTTC.

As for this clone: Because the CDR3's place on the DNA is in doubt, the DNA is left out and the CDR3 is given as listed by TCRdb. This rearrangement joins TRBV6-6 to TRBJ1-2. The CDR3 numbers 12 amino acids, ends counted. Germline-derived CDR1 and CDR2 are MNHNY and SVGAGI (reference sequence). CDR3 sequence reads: CASSSSYSGYTF.

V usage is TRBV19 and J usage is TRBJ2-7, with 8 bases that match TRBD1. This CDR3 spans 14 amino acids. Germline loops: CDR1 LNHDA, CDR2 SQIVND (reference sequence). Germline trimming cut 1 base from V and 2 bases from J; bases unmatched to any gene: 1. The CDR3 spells CASSIAGQAYEQYF. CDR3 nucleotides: TGTGCCAGTAGTATAGCGGGACAGGCCTACGAGCAGTACTTC.

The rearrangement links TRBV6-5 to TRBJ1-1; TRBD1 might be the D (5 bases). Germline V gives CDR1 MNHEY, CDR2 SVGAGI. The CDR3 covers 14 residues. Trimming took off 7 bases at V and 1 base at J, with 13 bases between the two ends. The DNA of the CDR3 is TGTGCCAGCACCAAGCAGGGCCCGAACACTGAAGCTTTCTTT. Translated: CASTKQGPNTEAFF.

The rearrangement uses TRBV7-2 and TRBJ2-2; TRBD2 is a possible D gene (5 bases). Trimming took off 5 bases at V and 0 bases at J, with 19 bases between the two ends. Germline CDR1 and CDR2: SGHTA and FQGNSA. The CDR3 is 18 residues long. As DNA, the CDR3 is TGTGCCAGCAGCCCACTAGTTGCAGCGGCCGCGAACACCGGGGAGCTGTTTTTT. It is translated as CASSPLVAAAANTGELFF.

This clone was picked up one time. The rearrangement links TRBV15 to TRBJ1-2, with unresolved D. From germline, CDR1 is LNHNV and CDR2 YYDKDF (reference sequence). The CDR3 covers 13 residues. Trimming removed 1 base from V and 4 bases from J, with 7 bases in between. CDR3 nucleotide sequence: TGTGCCACCAGCAGAGGTCAGTCCTATGGCTACACCTTC. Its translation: CATSRGQSYGYTF.

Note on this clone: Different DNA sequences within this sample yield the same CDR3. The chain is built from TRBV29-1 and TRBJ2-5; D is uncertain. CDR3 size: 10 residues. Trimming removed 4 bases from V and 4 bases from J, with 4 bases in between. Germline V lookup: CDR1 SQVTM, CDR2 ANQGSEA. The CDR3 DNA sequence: TGCAGCGTTGGGGGAGAGACCCAGTACTTC. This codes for CSVGGETQYF.

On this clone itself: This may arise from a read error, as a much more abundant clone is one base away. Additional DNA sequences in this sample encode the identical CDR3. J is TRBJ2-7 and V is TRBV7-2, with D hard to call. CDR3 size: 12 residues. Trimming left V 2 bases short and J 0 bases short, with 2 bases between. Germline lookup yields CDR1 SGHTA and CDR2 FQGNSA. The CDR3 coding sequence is TGTGCCAGCAGCTTAAACTCCTACGAGCAGTACTTC. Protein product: CASSLNSYEQYF.

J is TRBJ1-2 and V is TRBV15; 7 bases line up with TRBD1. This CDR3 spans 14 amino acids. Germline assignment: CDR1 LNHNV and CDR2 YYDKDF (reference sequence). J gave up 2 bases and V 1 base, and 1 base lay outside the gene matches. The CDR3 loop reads CATSRGDSNYGYTF. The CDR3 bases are TGTGCCACCAGCAGAGGGGACAGCAACTATGGCTACACCTTC.

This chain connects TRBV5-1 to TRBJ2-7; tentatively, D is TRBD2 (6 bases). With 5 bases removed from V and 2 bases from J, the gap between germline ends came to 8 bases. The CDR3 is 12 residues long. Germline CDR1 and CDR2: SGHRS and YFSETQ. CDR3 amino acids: CASRGGAYEQYF. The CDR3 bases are TGCGCCAGCAGGGGGGGAGCCTACGAGCAGTACTTC.

The CDR3 loop is CASSQDRSGGASEQFF. In nucleotides, the CDR3 is TGCGCCAGCAGCCAAGATAGGAGCGGGGGGGCGAGTGAGCAGTTCTTC. The chain uses TRBV4-1 and TRBJ2-1; 10 bases match TRBD2. V was clipped by 0 bases and J by 9 bases; unmatched bases: 8. This CDR3 region has 16 residues. Germline assignment: CDR1 MGHRA and CDR2 YSYEKL.

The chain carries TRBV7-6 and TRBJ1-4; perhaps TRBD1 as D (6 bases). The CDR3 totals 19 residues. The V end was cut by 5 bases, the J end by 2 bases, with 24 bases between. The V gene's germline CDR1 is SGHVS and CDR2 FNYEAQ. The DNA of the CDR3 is TGTGCCAGCAGCCTGGGGACAATTAAATCTATTTCCACTAATGAAAAACTGTTTTTT. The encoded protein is CASSLGTIKSISTNEKLFF. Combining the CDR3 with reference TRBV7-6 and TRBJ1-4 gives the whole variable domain GAGVSQSPRYKVTKRGQDVALRCDPISGHVSLYWYRQALGQGPEFLTYFNYEAQQDKSGLPNDRFSAERPEGSISTLTIQRTEQRDSAMYRCASSLGTIKSISTNEKLFFGSGTQLSVL.

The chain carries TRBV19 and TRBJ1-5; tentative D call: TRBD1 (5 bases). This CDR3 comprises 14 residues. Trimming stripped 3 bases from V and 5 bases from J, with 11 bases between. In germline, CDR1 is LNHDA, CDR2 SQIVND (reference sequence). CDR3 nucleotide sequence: TGTGCCAGTAGTATCTCGGGGGGGGATCAGCCCCAGCATTTT. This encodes CASSISGGDQPQHF.

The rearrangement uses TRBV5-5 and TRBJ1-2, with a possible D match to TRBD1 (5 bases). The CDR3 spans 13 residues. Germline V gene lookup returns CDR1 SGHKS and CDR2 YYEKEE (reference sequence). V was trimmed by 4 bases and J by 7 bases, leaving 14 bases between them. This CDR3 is CASSPATQGGYTF. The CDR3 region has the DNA TGTGCCAGCAGCCCAGCAACCCAGGGTGGCTACACCTTC.

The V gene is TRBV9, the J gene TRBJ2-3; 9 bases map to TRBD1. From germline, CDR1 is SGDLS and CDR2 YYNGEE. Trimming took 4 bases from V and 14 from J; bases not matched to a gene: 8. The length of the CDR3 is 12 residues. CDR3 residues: CASSTGDRAMYF. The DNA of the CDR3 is TGTGCCAGCAGCACCGGGGACAGGGCTATGTATTTT.

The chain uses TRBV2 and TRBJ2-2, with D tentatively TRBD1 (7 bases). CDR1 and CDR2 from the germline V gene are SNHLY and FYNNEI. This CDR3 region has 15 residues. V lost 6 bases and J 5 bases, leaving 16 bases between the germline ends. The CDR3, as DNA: TGTGCCAGCAGCGAGGAGGGGGCCTGGACCGGGGAGCTGTTTTTT. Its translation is CASSEEGAWTGELFF.

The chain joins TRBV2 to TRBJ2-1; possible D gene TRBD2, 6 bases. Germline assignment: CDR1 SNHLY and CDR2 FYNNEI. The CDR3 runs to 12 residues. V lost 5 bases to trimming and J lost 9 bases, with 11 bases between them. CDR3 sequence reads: CASSTGDREQFF. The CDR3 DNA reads TGTGCCAGCAGTACGGGGGATCGTGAGCAGTTCTTC.